This TCR beta chain was captured by sequencing in a study of blood T cell repertoires in COVID-19. In the source study's methods: The authors estimated nucleated cell counts from reference gene primer amplification. This table comes from immunoSEQ multiplex PCR, and its TCRdb copy is limited to in-frame clones, with some not included. Clone size and V and J calls were adopted from that table, with D and trimming inferred from the DNA. Counted here are about 160,000 clones, approximately 88% occurring once; the ten biggest clones make up around 4%. Germline loops: CDR1 SNHLY, CDR2 FYNNEI. Between the trimmed V and J ends, which lost 8 bases and 1 base, there was a span of 9 bases. The CDR3 consists of 12 residues.

The sequence came from a woman aged 55-69 years who had recovered from COVID-19. Sequenced material: peripheral blood. V and J are TRBV2 and TRBJ2-7; a weak D match, TRBD1 (5 bases). CDR3: CASGAESYEQYF. The DNA for the CDR3 is TGTGCCAGCGGGGCAGAGTCCTACGAGCAGTACTTC.